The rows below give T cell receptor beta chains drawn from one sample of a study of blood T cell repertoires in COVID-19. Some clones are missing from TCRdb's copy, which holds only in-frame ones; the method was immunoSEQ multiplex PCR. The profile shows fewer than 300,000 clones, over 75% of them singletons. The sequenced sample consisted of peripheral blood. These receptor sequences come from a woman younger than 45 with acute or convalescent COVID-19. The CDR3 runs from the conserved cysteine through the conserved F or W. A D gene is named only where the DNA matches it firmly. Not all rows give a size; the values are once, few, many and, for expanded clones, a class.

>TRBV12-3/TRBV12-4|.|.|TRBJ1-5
CASTQEGNQPQHF
TGTGCCAGCACCCAAGAGGGCAATCAGCCCCAGCATTTT
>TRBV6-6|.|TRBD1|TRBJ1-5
CASSYSTGYQPQHF
TGTGCCAGCAGTTACTCGACAGGGTATCAGCCCCAGCATTTT
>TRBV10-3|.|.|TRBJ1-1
CAISPRDTEAFF
TGTGCCATCAGTCCGAGGGACACTGAAGCTTTCTTT
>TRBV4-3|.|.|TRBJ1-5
CASSQQLNQPQHF
TGCGCCAGCAGCCAACAATTGAATCAGCCCCAGCATTTT
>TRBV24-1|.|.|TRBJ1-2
CATSERDISGYTF
TGTGCCACCAGTGAAAGGGACATTTCTGGCTACACCTTC
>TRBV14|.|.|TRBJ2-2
CASSHEHGELFF
TGTGCCAGCAGCCACGAGCACGGGGAGCTGTTTTTT
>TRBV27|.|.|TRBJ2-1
CASISSAQLYNEQFF
TGTGCCAGCATTTCTAGCGCCCAACTCTACAATGAGCAGTTCTTC
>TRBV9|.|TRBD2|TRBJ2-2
CASSPSLAGLMKLDTGELFF
TGTGCCAGCAGTCCGAGTTTAGCGGGTCTCATGAAATTGGACACCGGGGAGCTGTTTTTT
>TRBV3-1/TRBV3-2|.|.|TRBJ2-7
CASSQEQGFNEQYF
TGTGCCAGCAGCCAAGAACAGGGTTTTAACGAGCAGTACTTC
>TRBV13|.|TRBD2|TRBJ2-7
CASRIMAGGPDEQYF
TGTGCCAGCAGAATTATGGCGGGAGGGCCGGACGAGCAGTACTTC
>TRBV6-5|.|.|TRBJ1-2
CASSSGYESSSYTF
TGTGCCAGCAGTTCAGGGTATGAGTCTTCGAGCTACACCTTC
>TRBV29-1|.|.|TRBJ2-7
CSVEVPGSSYEQYF
TGCAGCGTTGAAGTTCCGGGTTCGTCCTACGAGCAGTACTTC
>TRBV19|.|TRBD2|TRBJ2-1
CASSTIGSGSSREQFF
TGTGCCAGTAGTACAATTGGTAGCGGGAGTTCCCGTGAGCAGTTCTTC
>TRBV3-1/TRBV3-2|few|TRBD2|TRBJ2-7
CATQGLAGGHEQYF
TGTGCCACCCAAGGGCTAGCGGGAGGCCACGAGCAGTACTTC
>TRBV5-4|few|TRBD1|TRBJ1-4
CASSQDRGLDEKLFF
TGTGCCAGCAGCCAGGACAGGGGACTTGATGAAAAACTGTTTTTT
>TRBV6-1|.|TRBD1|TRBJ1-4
CASSYGDRLNEKLFF
TGTGCCAGCAGCTACGGGGACAGGCTAAATGAAAAACTGTTTTTT
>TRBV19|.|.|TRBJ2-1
CASNIGGRRDNEQFF
TGTGCCAGTAACATCGGGGGACGCCGTGACAATGAGCAGTTCTTC
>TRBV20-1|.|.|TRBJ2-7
CSASFPGTPAYYEQYF
TGCAGTGCTAGTTTCCCCGGGACACCTGCATACTACGAGCAGTACTTC
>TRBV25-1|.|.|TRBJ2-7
CASSDLSYEQYF
TGTGCCAGCAGTGACCTTAGCTACGAGCAGTACTTC
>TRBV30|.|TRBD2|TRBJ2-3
CAWSVDSGRSTDTQYF
TGTGCCTGGAGTGTAGACAGCGGGAGATCCACAGATACGCAGTATTTT
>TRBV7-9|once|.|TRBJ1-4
CASSLVALGEKLFF
TGTGCCAGCAGCTTAGTAGCTTTGGGTGAAAAACTGTTTTTT
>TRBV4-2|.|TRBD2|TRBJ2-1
CASSQSLDGLAGRDEQFF
TGTGCCAGCAGCCAAAGCCTAGATGGACTAGCGGGAAGGGATGAGCAGTTCTTC
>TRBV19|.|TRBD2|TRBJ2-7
CARGATRGGRYYEQYF
TGTGCCAGGGGAGCGACTAGGGGCGGGAGGTACTACGAGCAGTACTTC
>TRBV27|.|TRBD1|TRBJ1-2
CASRRDRVHGYTF
TGTGCCAGCAGAAGGGACAGGGTACATGGCTACACCTTC
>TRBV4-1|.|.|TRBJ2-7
CASSQDFLSYEQYF
TGCGCCAGCAGCCAAGATTTCTTGAGTTACGAGCAGTACTTC
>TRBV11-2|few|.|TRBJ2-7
CASSLQGRLHEQYF
TGTGCCAGCAGCTTACAGGGGCGCTTACACGAGCAGTACTTC
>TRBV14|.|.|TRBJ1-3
CASSQDSKGATTYSGNTIYF
TGTGCCAGCAGCCAAGATTCGAAAGGGGCCACTACCTACTCTGGAAACACCATATATTTT
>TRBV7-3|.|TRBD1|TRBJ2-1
CASSPGTGGNEQFF
TGTGCCAGCAGCCCCGGGACAGGGGGCAATGAGCAGTTCTTC
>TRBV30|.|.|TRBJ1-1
CAWNGGVGTEAFF
TGTGCCTGGAACGGGGGGGTAGGTACTGAAGCTTTCTTT
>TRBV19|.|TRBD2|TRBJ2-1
CASSLREPGLASYNEQFF
TGTGCCAGTAGTCTCCGGGAACCGGGACTAGCCTCTTACAATGAGCAGTTCTTC
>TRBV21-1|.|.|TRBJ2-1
CASSSGTKIYNEQFF
TGTGCCAGCAGCTCCGGGACTAAGATCTACAATGAGCAGTTCTTC
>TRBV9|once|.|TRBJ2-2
CASSDSPSPNTGELFF
TGTGCCAGCAGCGATAGTCCGTCTCCGAACACCGGGGAGCTGTTTTTT
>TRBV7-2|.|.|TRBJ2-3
CASSSLGADTQYF
TGTGCCAGCAGCTCCCTAGGGGCAGATACGCAGTATTTT
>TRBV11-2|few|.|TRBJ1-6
CASSSSRGRNSPLHF
TGTGCCAGCAGCTCCAGCAGGGGTCGGAATTCACCCCTCCACTTT
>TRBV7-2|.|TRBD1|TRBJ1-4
CASSLATGDLEKLFF
TGTGCCAGCAGCTTAGCGACAGGGGATCTTGAAAAACTGTTTTTT
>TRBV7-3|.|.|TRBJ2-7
CASSPGEVYEQYF
TGTGCCAGCAGCCCCGGGGAAGTCTACGAGCAGTACTTC
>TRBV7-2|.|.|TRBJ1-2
CASSLFRFGGTTGYTF
TGTGCCAGCAGCTTATTCAGATTCGGTGGGACAACTGGCTACACCTTC
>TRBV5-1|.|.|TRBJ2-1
CASSLVTDEQFF
TGCGCCAGCAGCTTGGTTACGGATGAGCAGTTCTTC
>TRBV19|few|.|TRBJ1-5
CASSWASIQPQHF
TGTGCCAGTAGTTGGGCGAGTATCCAGCCCCAGCATTTT
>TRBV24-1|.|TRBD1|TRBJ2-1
CATSNRGRDNEQFF
TGTGCCACCAGTAACAGGGGGCGGGACAATGAGCAGTTCTTC
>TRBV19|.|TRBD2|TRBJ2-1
CASSRTREPYNEQFF
TGTGCCAGTAGTAGGACTAGGGAACCTTACAATGAGCAGTTCTTC
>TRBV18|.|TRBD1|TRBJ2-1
CASSPPPETGKYEQFF
TGTGCCAGCTCACCTCCCCCCGAGACAGGGAAGTATGAGCAGTTCTTC
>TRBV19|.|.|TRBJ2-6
CASSPTGPGANVLTF
TGTGCCAGTAGCCCGACAGGCCCTGGGGCCAACGTCCTGACTTTC
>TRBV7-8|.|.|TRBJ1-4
CASSGFAGVSRTNEKLFF
TGTGCCAGCAGCGGATTTGCGGGGGTTAGTCGAACTAATGAAAAACTGTTTTTT
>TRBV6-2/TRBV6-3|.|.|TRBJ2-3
CASSMTSTDTQYF
TGTGCCAGCAGTATGACTAGCACAGATACGCAGTATTTT